A selection of T cell receptor beta chains follows, all from one sample in a study of T cell responses to AZD1222 COVID-19 vaccine. Only in-frame clones appear in the TCRdb table, and some are missing; sequencing was by immunoSEQ multiplex PCR. The sample includes about 140,000 clones, 80% to 95% of them seen just once. The sample here was peripheral blood, taken 28 days after the second AZD1222 dose. These receptors were obtained from an adult who received the AZD1222 COVID-19 vaccine. Both conserved end residues are part of each CDR3. The D gene is left open where the match is weak. Clone size, where shown, is once, few, many, or a class for clones that have expanded.

d_call	clone_size	j_call	v_call	cdr3_aa	cdr3_nt
TRBD2	NA	TRBJ2-3	TRBV15	CATRGTSGSSDTQYF	TGTGCCACCAGAGGGACTAGCGGGAGTTCAGATACGCAGTATTTT
NA	NA	TRBJ2-5	TRBV27	CASSPDMTLGTQYF	TGTGCCAGCAGTCCGGACATGACCCTAGGGACCCAGTACTTC
TRBD1	once	TRBJ1-5	TRBV28	CASRPLGQGGQPQHF	TGTGCCAGCAGACCCCTCGGACAGGGAGGCCAGCCCCAGCATTTT
TRBD1	NA	TRBJ1-2	TRBV19	CASSVRPRQGRSGGYTF	TGTGCCAGTAGTGTCCGCCCGAGACAGGGGAGGAGTGGTGGCTACACCTTC
NA	NA	TRBJ1-1	TRBV6-1	CASSEVTGHTEAFF	TGTGCCAGCAGTGAAGTTACAGGGCACACTGAAGCTTTCTTT
NA	NA	TRBJ1-2	TRBV28	CASSLAGVSINYGYTF	TGTGCCAGCAGTTTAGCCGGGGTCTCCATTAACTATGGCTACACCTTC
NA	once	TRBJ1-2	TRBV2	CARGQSGGRGGYTF	TGTGCCAGGGGTCAGAGCGGGGGGCGCGGAGGCTACACCTTC
NA	NA	TRBJ2-7	TRBV18	CASSREAGSYEQYF	TGTGCCAGCTCACGAGAAGCGGGTTCCTACGAGCAGTACTTC
TRBD1	NA	TRBJ1-2	TRBV30	CAWSGQGYGYTF	TGTGCCTGGAGTGGACAGGGATATGGCTACACCTTC
NA	NA	TRBJ2-7	TRBV7-3	CASSLKTGDEQYF	TGTGCCAGCAGCTTAAAAACTGGTGACGAGCAGTACTTC
TRBD2	NA	TRBJ2-5	TRBV7-2	CASSSAGAYKETQYF	TGTGCCAGCAGCTCGGCGGGAGCGTATAAGGAGACCCAGTACTTC
TRBD2	NA	TRBJ2-7	TRBV5-7	CASSDDGRPSGGAYEQYF	TGTGCCAGCAGCGATGACGGGAGGCCTAGTGGGGGGGCCTACGAGCAGTACTTC
TRBD1	NA	TRBJ1-1	TRBV5-5	CASSLRDRGSFF	TGTGCCAGCAGCTTGAGGGACAGGGGATCTTTCTTT
TRBD2	NA	TRBJ2-1	TRBV27	CASTPRREAPYNEQFF	TGTGCCAGCACCCCCCGGCGGGAGGCCCCCTACAATGAGCAGTTCTTC
NA	NA	TRBJ2-3	TRBV11-2	CASSLAGPIGTDTQYF	TGTGCCAGCAGCTTAGCGGGTCCCATAGGGACAGATACGCAGTATTTT
TRBD1	NA	TRBJ1-1	TRBV5-1	CASSLTGTANTEAFF	TGCGCCAGCAGCCTTACCGGGACAGCGAACACTGAAGCTTTCTTT
NA	NA	TRBJ2-1	TRBV29-1	CSVPTGSSSYNEQFF	TGCAGCGTCCCCACGGGCTCCAGCTCCTACAATGAGCAGTTCTTC
TRBD1	once	TRBJ2-6	TRBV30	CASMGSVGQGALRSGANVLTF	TGTGCCTCAATGGGATCTGTGGGACAGGGGGCGCTTCGCTCTGGGGCCAACGTCCTGACTTTC
NA	NA	TRBJ1-6	TRBV7-8	CASSLRAPMSSYNSPLHF	TGTGCCAGCAGCTTAAGGGCTCCTATGAGCTCCTATAATTCACCCCTCCACTTT
TRBD2	once	TRBJ2-1	TRBV30	CAWSVGGSYNEQFF	TGTGCCTGGAGTGTCGGGGGGTCCTACAATGAGCAGTTCTTC
NA	many	TRBJ2-6	TRBV4-1	CASSQDVGSGANVLTF	TGCGCCAGCAGCCAAGATGTAGGTTCTGGGGCCAACGTCCTGACTTTC
NA	few	TRBJ1-6	TRBV19	CASSIKGLDSPLHF	TGTGCCAGTAGTATTAAGGGGCTTGATTCACCCCTCCACTTT
NA	NA	TRBJ1-3	TRBV3-1/TRBV3-2	CASSQETAISGNTIYF	TGTGCCAGCAGCCAAGAGACAGCTATCTCTGGAAACACCATATATTTT
NA	NA	TRBJ1-5	TRBV19	CASSTVLNQPQHF	TGTGCCAGTAGTACCGTTCTTAATCAGCCCCAGCATTTT
TRBD2	NA	TRBJ2-2	TRBV5-8	CASSPRTRGTGELFF	TGTGCCAGCAGCCCGCGGACTAGGGGCACCGGGGAGCTGTTTTTT
NA	NA	TRBJ2-1	TRBV7-2	CASSTRRTDYNEQFF	TGTGCCAGCAGCACACGACGGACTGACTACAATGAGCAGTTCTTC
TRBD2	NA	TRBJ2-7	TRBV14	CASSPSHGGRGYEQYF	TGTGCCAGCAGCCCCTCCCACGGCGGGAGGGGATACGAGCAGTACTTC
NA	NA	TRBJ1-2	TRBV6-2/TRBV6-3	CASSYDGVYGYTF	TGTGCCAGCAGTTACGACGGTGTCTATGGCTACACCTTC
TRBD1	NA	TRBJ2-7	TRBV5-1	CASSPGTGSTYEQYF	TGCGCCAGCAGCCCGGGGACAGGGTCCACTTACGAGCAGTACTTC
TRBD2	NA	TRBJ2-1	TRBV19	CASSGRRSSYNEQFF	TGTGCCAGTAGCGGGAGGCGAAGCTCCTACAATGAGCAGTTCTTC
NA	NA	TRBJ2-1	TRBV27	CASSPTGNEQFF	TGTGCCAGCAGCCCGACAGGTAATGAGCAGTTCTTC
NA	NA	TRBJ2-2	TRBV3-1/TRBV3-2	CASSQEIGGELFF	TGTGCCAGCAGCCAAGAGATTGGCGGGGAGCTGTTTTTT
TRBD2	NA	TRBJ2-2	TRBV10-3	CAISGLAGARELFF	TGTGCCATCAGTGGACTAGCGGGAGCCAGGGAGCTGTTTTTT
TRBD2	NA	TRBJ2-2	TRBV6-1	CASSEGLAGVSTGELFF	TGTGCCAGCAGTGAGGGCCTAGCGGGAGTAAGCACCGGGGAGCTGTTTTTT
NA	NA	TRBJ1-1	TRBV28	CASSSTGADTEAFF	TGTGCCAGCAGTTCCACGGGAGCGGACACTGAAGCTTTCTTT
NA	NA	TRBJ2-3	TRBV9	CASSVAGGLSSSTDTQYF	TGTGCCAGCAGCGTAGCAGGAGGTCTCAGTAGTAGCACAGATACGCAGTATTTT
NA	NA	TRBJ2-5	TRBV9	CASSVASQETQYF	TGTGCCAGCAGCGTAGCGAGTCAAGAGACCCAGTACTTC
NA	NA	TRBJ1-5	TRBV28	CASSFGGAQQPQHF	TGTGCCAGCAGCTTTGGAGGGGCACAACAGCCCCAGCATTTT
TRBD1	NA	TRBJ2-7	TRBV18	CASSQGAREQYF	TGTGCCAGCTCACAGGGGGCTCGGGAGCAGTACTTC
NA	NA	TRBJ1-1	TRBV7-9	CASSSDGNTEAFF	TGTGCCAGCAGCTCCGACGGTAACACTGAAGCTTTCTTT
TRBD2	NA	TRBJ2-1	TRBV5-1	CASSLDSGSRYEQFF	TGCGCCAGCAGCTTGGATAGCGGGAGTAGGTATGAGCAGTTCTTC
NA	NA	TRBJ2-3	TRBV19	CASRAQVGVERQYF	TGTGCCAGTCGGGCACAAGTTGGGGTTGAAAGACAGTATTTT
NA	NA	TRBJ1-5	TRBV5-1	CASSWSQGDQPQHF	TGCGCCAGCAGCTGGTCACAGGGAGACCAGCCCCAGCATTTT
NA	NA	TRBJ2-1	TRBV27	CASLTKGNEQFF	TGTGCCAGCCTCACCAAGGGCAATGAGCAGTTCTTC
NA	NA	TRBJ2-7	TRBV7-9	CASSSTTPGWSYEQYF	TGTGCCAGCAGCTCAACCACGCCAGGGTGGTCCTACGAGCAGTACTTC
TRBD1	NA	TRBJ2-7	TRBV7-9	CASSLGTGATYEQYF	TGTGCCAGCAGCTTAGGCACAGGGGCCACCTACGAGCAGTACTTC
NA	once	TRBJ1-1	TRBV6-4	CASGSWPSGVFNTEAFF	TGTGCCAGCGGAAGTTGGCCATCGGGGGTCTTCAACACTGAAGCTTTCTTT
NA	once	TRBJ2-1	TRBV4-2	CASSQDLGSNEQFF	TGTGCCAGCAGCCAAGATCTAGGCTCCAATGAGCAGTTCTTC
NA	once	TRBJ2-3	TRBV6-5	CASTPLSIPSQYF	TGTGCCAGCACCCCCCTCTCTATCCCCTCGCAGTATTTT
NA	NA	TRBJ2-3	TRBV27	CASSWVAGTQYF	TGTGCCAGCAGTTGGGTCGCCGGTACGCAGTATTTT
NA	NA	TRBJ1-2	TRBV28	CASVPPGTNYGYTF	TGTGCCAGCGTACCCCCAGGTACTAACTATGGCTACACCTTC
TRBD2	once	TRBJ2-2	TRBV7-3	CASSSGLAVTGELFF	TGTGCCAGCAGCTCGGGACTAGCTGTCACCGGGGAGCTGTTTTTT